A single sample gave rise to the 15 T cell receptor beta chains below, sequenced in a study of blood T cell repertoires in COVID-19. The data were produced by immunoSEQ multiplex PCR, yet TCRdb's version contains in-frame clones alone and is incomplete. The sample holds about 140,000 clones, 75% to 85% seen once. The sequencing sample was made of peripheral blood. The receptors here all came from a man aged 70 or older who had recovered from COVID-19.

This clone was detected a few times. The DNA of the CDR3 is TGCGCCAGCAGCCACGGACAGCCGAATCAGCCCCAGCATTTT. It translates to CASSHGQPNQPQHF. The genes are TRBV5-1 and TRBJ1-5, with D possibly being TRBD1 (6 bases). The germline V and J ends were trimmed by 4 bases and 4 bases, with 12 bases remaining between them. This CDR3 has 14 residues. The germline gives CDR1 SGHRS, CDR2 YFSETQ.

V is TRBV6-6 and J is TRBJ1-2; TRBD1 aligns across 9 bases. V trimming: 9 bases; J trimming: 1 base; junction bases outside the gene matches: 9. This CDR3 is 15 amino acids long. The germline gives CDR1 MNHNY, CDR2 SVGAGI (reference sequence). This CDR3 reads CASNGQGTDNYGYTF. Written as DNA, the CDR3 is TGTGCCAGTAATGGACAGGGGACCGATAACTATGGCTACACCTTC.

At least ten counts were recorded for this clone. The CDR3 sequence is CASSIQAGGPRNEQFF. DNA of the CDR3: TGTGCCAGTAGTATACAGGCGGGAGGGCCGAGGAATGAGCAGTTCTTC. The chain joins TRBV19 to TRBJ2-1, with 9 positions matching TRBD2. V lost 2 bases and J lost 7; bases outside the gene matches: 9. In germline, CDR1 is LNHDA, CDR2 SQIVND (reference sequence). CDR3 size: 16 residues.

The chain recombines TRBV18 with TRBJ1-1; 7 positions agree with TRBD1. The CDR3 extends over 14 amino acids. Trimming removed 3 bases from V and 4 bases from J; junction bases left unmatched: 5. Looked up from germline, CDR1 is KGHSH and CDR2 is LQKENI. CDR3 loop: CASSPDSGGTEAFF. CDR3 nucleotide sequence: TGTGCCAGCTCACCCGACTCAGGGGGCACTGAAGCTTTCTTT.

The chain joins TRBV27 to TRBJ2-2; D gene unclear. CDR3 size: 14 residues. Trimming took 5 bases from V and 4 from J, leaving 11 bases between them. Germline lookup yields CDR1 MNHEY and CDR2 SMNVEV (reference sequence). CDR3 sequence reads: CASSPSTTTGELFF. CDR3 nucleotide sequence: TGTGCCAGCAGTCCCTCAACTACCACCGGGGAGCTGTTTTTT.

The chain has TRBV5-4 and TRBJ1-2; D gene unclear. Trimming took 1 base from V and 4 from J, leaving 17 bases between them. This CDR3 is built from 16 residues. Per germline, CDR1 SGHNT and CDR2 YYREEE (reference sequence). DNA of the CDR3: TGTGCCAGCAGCTTGCAAAAACCGGGATCGTCCTATGGCTACACCTTC. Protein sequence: CASSLQKPGSSYGYTF. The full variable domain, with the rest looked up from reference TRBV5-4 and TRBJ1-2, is ETGVTQSPTHLIKTRGQQVTLRCSSQSGHNTVSWYQQALGQGPQFIFQYYREEENGRGNFPPRFSGLQFPNYSSELNVNALELDDSALYLCASSLQKPGSSYGYTFGSGTRLTVV.

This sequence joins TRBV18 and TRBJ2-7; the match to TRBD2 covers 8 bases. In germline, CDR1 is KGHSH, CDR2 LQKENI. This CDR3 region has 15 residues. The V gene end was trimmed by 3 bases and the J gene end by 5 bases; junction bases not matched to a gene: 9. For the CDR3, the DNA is TGTGCCAGCTCACCTCCGGTGAATAGCGGGAACGAGCAGTACTTC. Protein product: CASSPPVNSGNEQYF.

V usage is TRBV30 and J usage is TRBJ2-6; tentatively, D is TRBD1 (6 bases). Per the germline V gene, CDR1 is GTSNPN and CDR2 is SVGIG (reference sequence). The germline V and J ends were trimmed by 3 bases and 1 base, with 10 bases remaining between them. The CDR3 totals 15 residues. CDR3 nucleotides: TGTGCCTGGAGCGCTACAGGGTCTGGGGCCAACGTCCTGACTTTC. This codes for CAWSATGSGANVLTF.

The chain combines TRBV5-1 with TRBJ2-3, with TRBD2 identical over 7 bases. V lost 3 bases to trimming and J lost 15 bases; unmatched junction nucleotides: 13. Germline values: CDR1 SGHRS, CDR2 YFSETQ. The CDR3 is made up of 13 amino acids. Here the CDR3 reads CASSSHSGPEGYF. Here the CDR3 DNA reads TGCGCCAGCAGCTCCCATAGCGGGCCGGAGGGTTATTTT.

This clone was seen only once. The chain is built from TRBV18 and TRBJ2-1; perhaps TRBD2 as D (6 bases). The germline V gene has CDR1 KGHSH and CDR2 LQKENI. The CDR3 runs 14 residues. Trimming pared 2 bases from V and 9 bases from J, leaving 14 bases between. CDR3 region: CASSPGPTGGEQFF. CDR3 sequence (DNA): TGTGCCAGCTCACCAGGTCCTACCGGGGGTGAGCAGTTCTTC.

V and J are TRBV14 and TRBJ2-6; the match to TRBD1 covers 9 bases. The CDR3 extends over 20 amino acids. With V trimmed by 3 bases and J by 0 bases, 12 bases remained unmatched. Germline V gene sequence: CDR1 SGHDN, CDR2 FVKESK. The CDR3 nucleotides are TGTGCCAGCAGCCACCGGAACCCCGGGACAGGGATCTCTGGGGCCAACGTCCTGACTTTC. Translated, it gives CASSHRNPGTGISGANVLTF.

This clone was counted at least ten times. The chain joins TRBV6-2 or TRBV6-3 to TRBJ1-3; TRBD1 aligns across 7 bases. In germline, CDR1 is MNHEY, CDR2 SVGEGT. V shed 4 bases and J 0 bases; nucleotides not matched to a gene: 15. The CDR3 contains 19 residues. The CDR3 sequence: CASSSPPGQPTYSGNTIYF. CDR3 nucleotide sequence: TGTGCCAGCAGTTCACCACCGGGACAGCCAACTTACTCTGGAAACACCATATATTTT.

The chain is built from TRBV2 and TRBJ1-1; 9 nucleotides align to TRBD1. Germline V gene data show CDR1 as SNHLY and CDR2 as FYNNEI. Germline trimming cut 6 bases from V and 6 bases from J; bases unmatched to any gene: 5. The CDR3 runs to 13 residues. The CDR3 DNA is TGTGCCAGCAGGGGACAGGGTGAACCTGAAGCTTTCTTT. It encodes CASRGQGEPEAFF.

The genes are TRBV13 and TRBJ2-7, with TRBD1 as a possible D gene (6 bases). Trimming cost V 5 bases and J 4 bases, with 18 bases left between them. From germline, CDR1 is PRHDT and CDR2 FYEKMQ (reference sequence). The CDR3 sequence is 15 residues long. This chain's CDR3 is CASSPRQEKLYEQYF. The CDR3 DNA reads TGTGCCAGCAGCCCGCGACAGGAGAAACTATACGAGCAGTACTTC.

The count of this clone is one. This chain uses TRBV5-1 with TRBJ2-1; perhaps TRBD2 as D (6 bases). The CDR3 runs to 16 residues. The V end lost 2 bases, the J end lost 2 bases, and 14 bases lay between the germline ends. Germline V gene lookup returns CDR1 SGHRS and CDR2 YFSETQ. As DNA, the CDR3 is TGCGCCAGCAGCTTAATCGGGGGAGTGGCCTACAATGAGCAGTTCTTC. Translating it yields CASSLIGGVAYNEQFF.